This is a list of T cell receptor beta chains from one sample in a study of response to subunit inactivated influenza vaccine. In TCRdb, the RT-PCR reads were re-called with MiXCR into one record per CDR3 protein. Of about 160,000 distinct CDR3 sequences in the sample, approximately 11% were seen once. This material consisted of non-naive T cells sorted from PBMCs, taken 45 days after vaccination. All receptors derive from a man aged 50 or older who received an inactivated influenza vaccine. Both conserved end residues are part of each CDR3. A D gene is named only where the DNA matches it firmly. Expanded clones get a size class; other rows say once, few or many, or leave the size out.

CDR3: CSANPAMGEQYF
DNA: TGCAGTGCTAACCCGGCAATGGGCGAGCAGTACTTC
V: TRBV20-1
size: many
D: -
J: TRBJ2-7

CDR3: CASKLENTGELFF
DNA: TGCGCCAGCAAGTTGGAGAACACCGGGGAGCTGTTTTTT
V: TRBV5-1
size: few
D: -
J: TRBJ2-2

CDR3: CSASTRTGGFYEQYF
DNA: TGCAGTGCTAGTACCCGGACAGGGGGATTCTACGAGCAGTACTTC
V: TRBV20-1
size: few
D: TRBD1
J: TRBJ2-7

CDR3: CASSLSDRAATIYF
DNA: TGTGCCAGCAGTTTATCCGACCGGGCGGCCACCATATATTTT
V: TRBV27
size: few
D: -
J: TRBJ1-3

CDR3: CASSLKLGGGLGGYTF
DNA: TGTGCCAGCAGTTTAAAGCTAGGGGGCGGACTGGGAGGCTACACCTTC
V: TRBV28
size: few
D: TRBD1
J: TRBJ1-2

CDR3: CASSLDDRFYSGANVLTF
DNA: TGTGCCAGCAGCTTAGACGACAGGTTTTACTCTGGGGCCAACGTCCTGACTTTC
V: TRBV7-6
size: few
D: -
J: TRBJ2-6

CDR3: CASSQDRTISGANVLTF
DNA: TGCGCCAGCAGCCAGGACAGAACAATATCTGGGGCCAACGTCCTGACTTTC
V: TRBV4-1
size: few
D: -
J: TRBJ2-6

CDR3: CASSQEPYSTDTQYF
DNA: TGCGCCAGCAGCCAAGAGCCATACAGCACAGATACGCAGTATTTT
V: TRBV4-3
size: many
D: -
J: TRBJ2-3

CDR3: CASSPWTDTGELFF
DNA: TGTGCCAGCAGTCCCTGGACAGACACCGGGGAGCTGTTTTTT
V: TRBV27
size: few
D: -
J: TRBJ2-2

CDR3: CSAGTSDGYTF
DNA: TGCAGTGCCGGGACGAGCGATGGCTACACCTTC
V: TRBV20-1
size: many
D: -
J: TRBJ1-2

CDR3: CASSLEVTANEQFF
DNA: TGCGCCAGCAGCTTGGAGGTTACGGCAAATGAGCAGTTCTTC
V: TRBV5-1
size: many
D: -
J: TRBJ2-1

CDR3: CASSLIYNEQYF
DNA: TGTGCCAGCTCACTGATTTATAACGAGCAGTACTTC
V: TRBV18
size: few
D: -
J: TRBJ2-7

CDR3: CASSRDRGNEQFF
DNA: TGTGCCAGCAGCAGAGACAGGGGGAATGAGCAGTTCTTC
V: TRBV7-2
size: many
D: TRBD1
J: TRBJ2-1

CDR3: CASSYTSGAWETQYF
DNA: TGTGCCAGCAGTTATACTAGCGGGGCCTGGGAGACCCAGTACTTC
V: TRBV6-5
size: -
D: TRBD2
J: TRBJ2-5

CDR3: CSTAGTTFEQFF
DNA: TGCAGCACAGCCGGGACGACATTTGAGCAGTTCTTC
V: TRBV29-1
size: -
D: -
J: TRBJ2-1

CDR3: CSASLGASDTQYF
DNA: TGCAGTGCTAGTCTGGGGGCGTCAGATACGCAGTATTTT
V: TRBV20-1
size: -
D: -
J: TRBJ2-3

CDR3: CASSFGAGVSPYEQYF
DNA: TGTGCCAGCAGCTTTGGGGCGGGAGTTTCTCCTTACGAGCAGTACTTC
V: TRBV11-2
size: few
D: TRBD2
J: TRBJ2-7

CDR3: CSGSPGQGYEQYF
DNA: TGCAGCGGCAGCCCGGGACAGGGCTACGAGCAGTACTTC
V: TRBV29-1
size: -
D: TRBD1
J: TRBJ2-7

CDR3: CASRASYNSPLHF
DNA: TGTGCCAGCAGGGCAAGCTATAATTCACCCCTCCACTTT
V: TRBV2
size: -
D: -
J: TRBJ1-6

CDR3: CASTHTASGQAKNIQYF
DNA: TGTGCCAGTACCCATACGGCGTCGGGACAAGCCAAAAACATTCAGTACTTC
V: TRBV19
size: few
D: -
J: TRBJ2-4

CDR3: CASSQGPGLGYTEAFF
DNA: TGTGCCAGCAGCCAAGGGCCCGGACTCGGGTACACTGAAGCTTTCTTT
V: TRBV4-2
size: few
D: -
J: TRBJ1-1

CDR3: CASSPGGDTEAFF
DNA: TGTGCCAGCAGTCCAGGGGGGGACACTGAAGCTTTCTTT
V: TRBV6-1
size: many
D: TRBD1
J: TRBJ1-1

CDR3: CAISELGARYEQFF
DNA: TGTGCCATCAGTGAGCTCGGGGCGCGCTATGAGCAGTTCTTC
V: TRBV10-3
size: -
D: -
J: TRBJ2-1

CDR3: CSAQLGYGYTF
DNA: TGCAGTGCTCAGCTGGGGTATGGCTACACCTTC
V: TRBV20-1
size: few
D: -
J: TRBJ1-2

CDR3: CASSTGGQGIYEQYF
DNA: TGTGCCAGTAGTACCGGAGGACAGGGGATCTACGAGCAGTACTTC
V: TRBV19
size: -
D: TRBD1
J: TRBJ2-7

CDR3: CASSTGQAPNNEQFF
DNA: TGTGCCAGCAGCACCGGACAGGCTCCTAACAATGAGCAGTTCTTC
V: TRBV5-6
size: few
D: TRBD1
J: TRBJ2-1

CDR3: CASSLVPRGRGNTGELFF
DNA: TGTGCCAGCAGCTTAGTGCCCCGGGGCAGGGGGAACACCGGGGAGCTGTTTTTT
V: TRBV7-6
size: -
D: -
J: TRBJ2-2

CDR3: CASSTRDRGRNEQYF
DNA: TGTGCCAGCAGCACTCGGGACAGGGGGCGAAACGAGCAGTACTTC
V: TRBV7-9
size: many
D: TRBD1
J: TRBJ2-7

CDR3: CASRVPGSYEQYF
DNA: TGTGCCAGCAGGGTCCCCGGCTCCTACGAGCAGTACTTC
V: TRBV6-6
size: few
D: -
J: TRBJ2-7

CDR3: CASSLMAGGETQYF
DNA: TGTGCCAGCAGCTTAATGGCGGGGGGGGAGACCCAGTACTTC
V: TRBV7-2
size: -
D: TRBD2
J: TRBJ2-5